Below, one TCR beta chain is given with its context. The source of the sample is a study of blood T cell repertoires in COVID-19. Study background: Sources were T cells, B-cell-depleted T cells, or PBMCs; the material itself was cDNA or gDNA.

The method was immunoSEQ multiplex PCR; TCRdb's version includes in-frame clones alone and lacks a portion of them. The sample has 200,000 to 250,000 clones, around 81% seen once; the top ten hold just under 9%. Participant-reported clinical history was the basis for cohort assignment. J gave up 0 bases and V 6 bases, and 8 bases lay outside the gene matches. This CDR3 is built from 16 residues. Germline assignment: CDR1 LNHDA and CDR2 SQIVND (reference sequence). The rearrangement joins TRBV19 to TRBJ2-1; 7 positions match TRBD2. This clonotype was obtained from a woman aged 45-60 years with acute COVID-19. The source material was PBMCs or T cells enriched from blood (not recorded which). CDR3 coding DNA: TGTGCCAGTAGATGGGGAGGGCTGAGCTCCTACAATGAGCAGTTCTTC. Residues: CASRWGGLSSYNEQFF.